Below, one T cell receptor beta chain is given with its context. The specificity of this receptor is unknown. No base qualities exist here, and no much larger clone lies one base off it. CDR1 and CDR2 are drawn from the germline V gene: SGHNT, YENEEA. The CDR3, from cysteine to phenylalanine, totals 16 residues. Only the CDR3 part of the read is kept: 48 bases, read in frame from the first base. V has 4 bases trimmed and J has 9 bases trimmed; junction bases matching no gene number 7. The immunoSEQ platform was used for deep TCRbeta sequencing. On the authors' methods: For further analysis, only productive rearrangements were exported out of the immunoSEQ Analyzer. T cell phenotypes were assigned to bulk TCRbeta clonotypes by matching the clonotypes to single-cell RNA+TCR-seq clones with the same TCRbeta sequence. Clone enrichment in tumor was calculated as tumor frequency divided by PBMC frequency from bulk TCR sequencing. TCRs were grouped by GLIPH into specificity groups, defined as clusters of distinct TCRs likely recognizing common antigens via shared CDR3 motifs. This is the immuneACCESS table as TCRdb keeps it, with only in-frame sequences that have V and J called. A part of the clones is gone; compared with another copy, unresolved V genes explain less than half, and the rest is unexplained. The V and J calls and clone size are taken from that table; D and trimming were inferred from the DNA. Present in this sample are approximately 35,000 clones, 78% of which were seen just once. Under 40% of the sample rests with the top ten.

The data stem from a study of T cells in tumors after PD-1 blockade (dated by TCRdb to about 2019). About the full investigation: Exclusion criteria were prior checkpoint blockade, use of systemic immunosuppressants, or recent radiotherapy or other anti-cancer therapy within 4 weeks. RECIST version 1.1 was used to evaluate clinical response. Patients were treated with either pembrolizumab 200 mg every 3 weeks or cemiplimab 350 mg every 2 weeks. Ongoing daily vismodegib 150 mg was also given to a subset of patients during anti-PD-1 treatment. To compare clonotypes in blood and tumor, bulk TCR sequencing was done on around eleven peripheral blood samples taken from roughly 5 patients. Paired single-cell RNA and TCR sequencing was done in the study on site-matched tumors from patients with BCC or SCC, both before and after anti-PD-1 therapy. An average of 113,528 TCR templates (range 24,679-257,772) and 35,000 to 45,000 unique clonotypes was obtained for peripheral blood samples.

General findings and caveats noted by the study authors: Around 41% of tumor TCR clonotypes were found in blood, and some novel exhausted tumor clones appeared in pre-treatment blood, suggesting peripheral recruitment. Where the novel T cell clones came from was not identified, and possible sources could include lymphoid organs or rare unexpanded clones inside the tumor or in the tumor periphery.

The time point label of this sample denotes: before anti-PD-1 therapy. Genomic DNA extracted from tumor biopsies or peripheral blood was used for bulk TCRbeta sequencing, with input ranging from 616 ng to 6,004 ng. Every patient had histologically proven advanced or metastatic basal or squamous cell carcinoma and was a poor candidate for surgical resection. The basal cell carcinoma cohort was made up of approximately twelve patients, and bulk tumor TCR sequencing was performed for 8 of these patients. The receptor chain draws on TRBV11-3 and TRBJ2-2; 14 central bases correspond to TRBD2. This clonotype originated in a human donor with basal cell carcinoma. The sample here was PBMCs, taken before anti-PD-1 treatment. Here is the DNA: TGTGCCAGCAGCTCCCGACTAGCGGGGGGGTCTAGGGAGCTGTTTTTT. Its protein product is CASSSRLAGGSRELFF.